The T cell receptor beta chain under discussion was sequenced for a study of cytomegalovirus exposure and HLA in healthy donors. Regarding the study as a whole: Productive rates of about 87% or about 30% were seen for most TCR beta V segments in an earlier analysis. A further, later analysis showed that HLA-associated TCR beta chains (compared with equally common others) were more clonally expanded.

This CDR3 contains 18 residues. The V gene's germline CDR1 is MNHEY and CDR2 SMNVEV (reference sequence). The V and J ends lost 5 bases and 1 base, in that order; junction bases with no gene match: 15. PCR was performed using 60 Vbeta and 13 Jbeta primers. Sequencing used immunoSEQ multiplex PCR; TCRdb keeps in-frame clones, though not all of them. The sample yields 170,000 or so clones, over 70% seen once. As regards this clone: Its cognate antigen is unknown.

Likely unrecorded immune exposures existed in these nominally healthy donors. This TCR derives from a woman between 50 and 59 years old in good health and CMV-seronegative. The sequenced material came from PBMCs. This chain uses TRBV27 with TRBJ2-5; 8 positions agree with TRBD2. CDR3 in amino acids: CASSPFGVPGGFQETQYF. The CDR3 region has the DNA TGTGCCAGCAGTCCATTCGGAGTGCCGGGGGGGTTCCAAGAGACCCAGTACTTC.